This TCR beta chain was profiled in a study of T cells expressing NK-cell markers. Looking at the study overall: CD3+CD56+NKG2C+, CD3+CD56+NKG2C- and CD3+CD56-NKG2C+ T cells, once sorted, supplied the TCR beta repertoires.

5'RACE template switching with UMIs produced the TCR beta cDNA. Reprocessing the 5' RACE reads, TCRdb reports a single entry for every CDR3 protein and omits DNA. The record lists about 460,000 distinct CDR3 sequences, of which the ten most abundant hold 1.4%. Turning to this clonotype: Antigen unknown.

Germline V gene data show CDR1 as SGHRS and CDR2 as YFSETQ. The CDR3 runs to 14 residues. Study-wide results and limits: For several donors, the dominant NKG2C+ clonotypes made up roughly 1.0-7.5% of their CD8+ T cells. Similarly, these clonotypes led the CD3+CD56-NKG2C+ fraction as well in a few donors.

The rearrangement links TRBV5-1 to TRBJ2-2. Sequencing was performed on blood T cells: a sorted CD56 or NKG2C T cell subset, CD4+ or CD8+ T cells, or bulk PBMC T cells (not recorded which). The clonotype originates from a woman aged 45-59 years in good health. The CDR3 is CASSWDRTAGELFF.